This paragraph reports one TCR beta chain. Seattle's cohort entered during active infection and was followed longitudinally. These data come from a study of blood T cell repertoires in COVID-19. At the level of the study: PBMCs, B-cell-depleted T cells, or T cells provided the cDNA or gDNA that made up the material.

Measured with immunoSEQ multiplex PCR; TCRdb has only the in-frame clones, and not every one. The data show roughly 330,000 clones, roughly 87% seen once. The TCR sequence derives from a man younger than 45 with COVID-19, enrolled during active disease. Sequencing was performed on peripheral blood.

CDR3 DNA: TGTGCCAGCTCAGAACAGGCGGGGGGGCCTCGCGAGCAGTACTTC. Amino acids: CASSEQAGGPREQYF. The chain uses TRBV18 and TRBJ2-7, with 9 bases fitting TRBD2. Losses at the gene ends were 5 bases for V and 6 bases for J; bases not matched to a gene: 11. Germline values: CDR1 KGHSH, CDR2 LQKENI. This CDR3 has 15 residues.